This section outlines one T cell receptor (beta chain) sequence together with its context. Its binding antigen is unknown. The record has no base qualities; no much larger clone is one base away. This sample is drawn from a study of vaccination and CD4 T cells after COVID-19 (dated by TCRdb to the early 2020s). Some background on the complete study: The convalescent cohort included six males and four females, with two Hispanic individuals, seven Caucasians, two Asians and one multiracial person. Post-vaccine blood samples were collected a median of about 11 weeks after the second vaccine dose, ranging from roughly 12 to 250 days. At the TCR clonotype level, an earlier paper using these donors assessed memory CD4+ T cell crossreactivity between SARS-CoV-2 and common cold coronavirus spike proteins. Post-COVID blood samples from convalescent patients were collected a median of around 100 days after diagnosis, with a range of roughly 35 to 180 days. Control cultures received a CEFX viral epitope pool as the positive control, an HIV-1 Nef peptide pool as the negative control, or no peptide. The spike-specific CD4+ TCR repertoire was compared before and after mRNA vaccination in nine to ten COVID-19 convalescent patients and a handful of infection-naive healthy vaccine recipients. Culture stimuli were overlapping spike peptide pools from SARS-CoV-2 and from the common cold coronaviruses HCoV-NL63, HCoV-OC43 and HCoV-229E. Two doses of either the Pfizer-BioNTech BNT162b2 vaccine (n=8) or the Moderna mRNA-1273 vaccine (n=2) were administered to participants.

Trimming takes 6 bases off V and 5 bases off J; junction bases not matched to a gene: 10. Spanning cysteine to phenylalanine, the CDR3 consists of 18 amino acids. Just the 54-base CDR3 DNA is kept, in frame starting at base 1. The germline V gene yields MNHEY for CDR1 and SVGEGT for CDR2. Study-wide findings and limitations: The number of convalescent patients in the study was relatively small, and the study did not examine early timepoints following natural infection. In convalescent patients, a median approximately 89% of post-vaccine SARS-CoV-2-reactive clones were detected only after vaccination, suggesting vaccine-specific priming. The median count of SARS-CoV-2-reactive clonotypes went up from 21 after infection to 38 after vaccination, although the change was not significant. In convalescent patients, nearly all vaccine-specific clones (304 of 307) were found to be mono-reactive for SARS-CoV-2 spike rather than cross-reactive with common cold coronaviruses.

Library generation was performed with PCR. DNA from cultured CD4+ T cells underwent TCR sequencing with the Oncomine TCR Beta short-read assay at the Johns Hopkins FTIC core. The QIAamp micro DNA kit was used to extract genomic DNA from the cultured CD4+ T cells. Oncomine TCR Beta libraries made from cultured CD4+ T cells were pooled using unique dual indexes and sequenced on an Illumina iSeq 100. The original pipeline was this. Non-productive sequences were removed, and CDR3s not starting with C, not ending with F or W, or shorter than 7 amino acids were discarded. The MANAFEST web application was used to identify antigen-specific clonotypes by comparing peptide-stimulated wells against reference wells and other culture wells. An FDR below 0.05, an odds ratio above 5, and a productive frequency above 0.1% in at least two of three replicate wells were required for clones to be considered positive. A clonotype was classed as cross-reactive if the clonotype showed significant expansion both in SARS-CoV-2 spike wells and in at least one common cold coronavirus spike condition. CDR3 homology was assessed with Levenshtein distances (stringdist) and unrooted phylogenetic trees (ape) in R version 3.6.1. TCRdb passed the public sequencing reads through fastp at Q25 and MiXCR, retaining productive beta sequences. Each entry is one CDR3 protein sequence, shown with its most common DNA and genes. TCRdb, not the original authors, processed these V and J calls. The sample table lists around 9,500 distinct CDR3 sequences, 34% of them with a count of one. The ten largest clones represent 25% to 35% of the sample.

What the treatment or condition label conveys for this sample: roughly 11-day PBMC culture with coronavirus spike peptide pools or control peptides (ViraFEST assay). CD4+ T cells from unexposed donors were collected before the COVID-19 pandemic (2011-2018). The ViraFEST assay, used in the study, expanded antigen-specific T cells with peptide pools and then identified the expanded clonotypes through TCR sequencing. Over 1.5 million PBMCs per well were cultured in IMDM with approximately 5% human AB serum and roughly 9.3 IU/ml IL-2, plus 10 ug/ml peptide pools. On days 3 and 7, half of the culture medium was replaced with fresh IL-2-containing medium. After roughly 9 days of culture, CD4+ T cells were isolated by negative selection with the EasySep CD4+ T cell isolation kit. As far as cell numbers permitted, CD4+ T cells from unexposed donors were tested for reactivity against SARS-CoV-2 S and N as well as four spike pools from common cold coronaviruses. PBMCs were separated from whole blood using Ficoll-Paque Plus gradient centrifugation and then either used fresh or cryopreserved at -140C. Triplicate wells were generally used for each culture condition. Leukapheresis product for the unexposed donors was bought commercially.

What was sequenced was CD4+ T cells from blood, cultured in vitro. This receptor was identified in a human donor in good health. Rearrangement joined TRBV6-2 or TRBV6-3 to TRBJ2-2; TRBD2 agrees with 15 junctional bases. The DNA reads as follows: TGTGCCAGCAGCCACTCCTCGGGACTAGCGGGGGGAACCGGGGAGCTGTTTTTT. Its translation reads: CASSHSSGLAGGTGELFF.